The 5 T cell receptor beta chains below were found in one sample sequenced in a study of early T cells in non-severe SARS-CoV-2 infection (dated by TCRdb to about 2021). To prepare the library, 5' RACE was applied. TCRdb names NextSeq 500 as the instrument used. The public sequencing data were trimmed at Q25 with fastp and processed into clonotypes with MiXCR by TCRdb, which kept only in-frame beta chains. Identical CDR3 protein sequences are pooled into one entry, listed with their most common genes and DNA. The sample yields about 83,000 distinct CDR3 sequences; more than 9% were counted once. Clones ranked in the top ten supply just over 6.5% of the sample. Material: whole blood. The receptors were gathered from an adult who was a healthcare worker with PCR-confirmed SARS-CoV-2 infection or an uninfected control (not recorded which).

Only a few counts were recorded for this clonotype. CDR3 amino acids: CAWSARLAATPGTQYF. In DNA, the CDR3 is TGTGCCTGGAGTGCGAGACTAGCGGCCACCCCGGGGACCCAGTACTTC. The chain employs TRBV30 and TRBJ2-5; 9 bases are a match to TRBD2. Trimming cost V 1 base and J 7 bases; bases outside gene matches: 13. Germline loops: CDR1 GTSNPN, CDR2 SVGIG (reference sequence). The CDR3 sequence is 16 residues long.

This sequence joins TRBV5-4 and TRBJ1-2, with D perhaps TRBD1 (5 bases). The germline CDR1 and CDR2 sequences are SGHNT and YYREEE (reference sequence). The CDR3 totals 14 residues. Trimming took off 2 bases at V and 4 bases at J, with 12 bases between the two ends. CDR3 residues: CASSLQAGSYGYTF. The DNA for the CDR3 is TGTGCCAGCAGCTTACAGGCCGGGAGCTATGGCTACACCTTC.

The chain joins TRBV27 to TRBJ1-2, with a tentative D call TRBD1 (6 bases). Between the trimmed V and J ends, which lost 6 bases and 4 bases, there was a span of 18 bases. Germline loops: CDR1 MNHEY, CDR2 SMNVEV (reference sequence). The length of the CDR3 is 15 residues. CDR3 residues: CASRPRTAIFYGYTF. The CDR3 bases are TGTGCCAGCAGACCCCGGACAGCAATCTTCTATGGCTACACCTTC.

This clonotype showed up just a few times. The chain links TRBV13 to TRBJ2-5; 8 nucleotides line up with TRBD2. The CDR3 is 12 amino acids. The J segment lost 4 bases and the V segment lost 5 bases, leaving 0 bases of the junction unmatched. The germline V gene encodes CDR1 PRHDT and CDR2 FYEKMQ (reference sequence). CDR3: CASSLAGETQYF. The CDR3 coding sequence is TGTGCCAGCAGCCTAGCGGGAGAGACCCAGTACTTC.

This clonotype was counted a few times. This chain uses TRBV30 with TRBJ1-1; D is possibly TRBD1 (6 bases). V lost 3 bases and J lost 6, with 14 bases in between. The V gene's germline CDR1 is GTSNPN and CDR2 SVGIG (reference sequence). The CDR3 totals 13 residues. CDR3 sequence reads: CAWRSMRTAEAFF. The DNA for the CDR3 is TGTGCCTGGAGGTCAATGCGGACAGCTGAAGCTTTCTTT.